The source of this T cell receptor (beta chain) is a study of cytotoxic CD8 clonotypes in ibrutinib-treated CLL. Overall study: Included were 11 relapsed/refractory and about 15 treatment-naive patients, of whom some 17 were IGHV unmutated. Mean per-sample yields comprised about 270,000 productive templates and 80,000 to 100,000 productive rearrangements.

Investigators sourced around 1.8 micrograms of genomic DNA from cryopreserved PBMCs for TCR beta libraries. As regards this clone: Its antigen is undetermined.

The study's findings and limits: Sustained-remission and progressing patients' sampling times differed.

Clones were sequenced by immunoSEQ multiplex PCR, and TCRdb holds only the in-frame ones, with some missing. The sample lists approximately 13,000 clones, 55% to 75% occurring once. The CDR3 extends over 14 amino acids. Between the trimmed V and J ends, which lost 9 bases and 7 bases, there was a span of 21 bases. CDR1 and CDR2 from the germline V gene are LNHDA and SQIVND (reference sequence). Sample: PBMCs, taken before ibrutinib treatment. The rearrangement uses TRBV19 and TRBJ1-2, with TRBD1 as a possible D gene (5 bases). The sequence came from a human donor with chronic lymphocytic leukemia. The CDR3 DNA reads TGTGCCAGCCGACCACACGGGGGACTTGGTGGCTACACCTTC. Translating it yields CASRPHGGLGGYTF.